This T cell receptor (beta chain) was identified in a study of OX40 agonist ivuxolimab in advanced cancers. This CDR3 spans 16 amino acids. Germline V gene sequence: CDR1 MGHRA, CDR2 YSYEKL. The junction had 3 bases not matched to a gene; V was cut back by 1 base and J by 5 bases. Clones were sequenced by immunoSEQ multiplex PCR, and TCRdb holds only the in-frame ones, with some missing. In the table there are approximately 82,000 clones, around four fifths of which are singletons. V usage is TRBV4-1 and J usage is TRBJ2-7, with TRBD2 identical over 15 bases. The sequencing used CD4+ or CD8+ T cells sorted from blood, collected in a trial of the OX40 agonist ivuxolimab. The receptor's source is an adult with an advanced solid tumor such as melanoma, head and neck, liver or kidney cancer. Written as DNA, the CDR3 is TGCGCCAGCAGCCAAGGGACTAGCGGGGGGGGACACGAGCAGTACTTC. It yields the protein CASSQGTSGGGHEQYF.